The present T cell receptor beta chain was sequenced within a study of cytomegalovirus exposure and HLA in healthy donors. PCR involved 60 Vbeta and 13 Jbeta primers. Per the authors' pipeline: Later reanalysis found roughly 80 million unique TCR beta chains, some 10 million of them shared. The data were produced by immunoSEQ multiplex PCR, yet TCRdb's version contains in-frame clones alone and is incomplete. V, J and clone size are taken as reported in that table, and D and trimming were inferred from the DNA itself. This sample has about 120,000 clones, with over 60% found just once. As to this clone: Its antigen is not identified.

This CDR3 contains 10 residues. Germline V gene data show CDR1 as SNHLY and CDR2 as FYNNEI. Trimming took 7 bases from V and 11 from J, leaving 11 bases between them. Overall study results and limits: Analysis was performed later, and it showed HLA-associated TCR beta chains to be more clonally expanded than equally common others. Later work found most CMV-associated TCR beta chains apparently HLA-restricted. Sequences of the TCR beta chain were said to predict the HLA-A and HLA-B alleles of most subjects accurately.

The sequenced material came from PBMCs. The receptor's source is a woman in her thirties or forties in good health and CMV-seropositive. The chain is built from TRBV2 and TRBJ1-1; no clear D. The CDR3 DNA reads TGTGCCAGCAAGTCGGGTAACGCTTTCTTT. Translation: CASKSGNAFF. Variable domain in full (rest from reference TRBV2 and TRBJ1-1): EPEVTQTPSHQVTQMGQEVILRCVPISNHLYFYWYRQILGQKVEFLVSFYNNEISEKSEIFDDQFSVERPDGSNFTLKIRSTKLEDSAMYFCASKSGNAFFGQGTRLTVV.